This T cell receptor beta chain was observed in a study of blood T cell repertoires in COVID-19. Looking at the study overall: Samples representing acute and convalescent COVID-19 were sourced from the United States, Italy and Spain. T cells, B-cell-depleted T cells, or PBMCs provided the cDNA or gDNA that served as material.

Libraries were prepared by immunoSEQ multiplex PCR; TCRdb keeps only in-frame clonotypes and omits some of them. This table has about 440,000 clones, about 90% appearing once. The CDR3 runs 16 residues. The V gene lost 4 bases and the J gene lost 3 bases, with 16 bases spanning the gap. CDR1 is SGHTA and CDR2 is FQGNSA in the germline V gene. Sequencing was done on a sample of PBMCs or T cells enriched from blood (not recorded which). The clonotype comes from a woman aged 18-29 years with acute COVID-19. The V call is TRBV7-2, the J call TRBJ1-5; weak D call: TRBD1 (5 bases). The CDR3 bases are TGTGCCAGCAGCTCACCCGGGGGAGGCCCCAATCAGCCCCAGCATTTT. Protein: CASSSPGGGPNQPQHF.